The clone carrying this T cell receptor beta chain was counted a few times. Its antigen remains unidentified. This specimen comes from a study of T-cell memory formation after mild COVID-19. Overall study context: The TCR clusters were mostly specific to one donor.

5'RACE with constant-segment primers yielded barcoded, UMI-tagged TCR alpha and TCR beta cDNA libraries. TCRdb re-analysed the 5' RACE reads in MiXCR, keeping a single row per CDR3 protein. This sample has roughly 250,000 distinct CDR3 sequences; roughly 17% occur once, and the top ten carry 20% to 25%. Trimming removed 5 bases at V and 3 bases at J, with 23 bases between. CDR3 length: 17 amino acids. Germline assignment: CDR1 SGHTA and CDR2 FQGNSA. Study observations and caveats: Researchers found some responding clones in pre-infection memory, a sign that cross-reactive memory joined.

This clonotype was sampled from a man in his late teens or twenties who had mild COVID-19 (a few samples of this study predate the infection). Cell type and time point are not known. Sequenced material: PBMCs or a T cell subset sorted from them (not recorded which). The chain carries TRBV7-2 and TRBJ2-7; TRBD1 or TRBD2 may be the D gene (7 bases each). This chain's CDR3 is CASSPGGAGAQSYEQYV. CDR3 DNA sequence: TGTGCCAGCAGCCCAGGGGGTGCGGGGGCACAAAGCTACGAGCAGTACGTC.